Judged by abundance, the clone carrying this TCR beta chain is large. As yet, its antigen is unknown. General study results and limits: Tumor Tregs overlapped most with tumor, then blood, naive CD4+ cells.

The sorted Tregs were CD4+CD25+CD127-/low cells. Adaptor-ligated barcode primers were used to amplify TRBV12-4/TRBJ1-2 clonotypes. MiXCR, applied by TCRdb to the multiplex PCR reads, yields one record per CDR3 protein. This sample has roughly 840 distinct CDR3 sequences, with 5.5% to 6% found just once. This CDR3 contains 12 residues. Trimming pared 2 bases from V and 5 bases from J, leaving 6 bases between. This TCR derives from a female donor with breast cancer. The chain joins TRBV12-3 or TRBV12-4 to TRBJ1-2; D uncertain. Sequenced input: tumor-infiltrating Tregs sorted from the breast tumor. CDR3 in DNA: TGTGCCAGCAGTTTAAACGTTTATGGCTACACCTTC. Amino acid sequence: CASSLNVYGYTF.